The present T cell receptor (beta chain) was sequenced within a study of CD8 T cells in Susac syndrome. Whole-study findings and limits: The number of individuals included in the study's TCR sequencing and HLA analysis was acknowledged as relatively small.

Germline CDR1 is MNHNS and CDR2 is SASEGT. Trimming took off 5 bases at V and 4 bases at J, with 25 bases between the two ends. The length of the CDR3 is 18 residues. In blood CD8+ and CD4+ T cells, TCR beta underwent sequencing. Through negative isolation, CD4+ and CD8+ T cells were obtained, while TEMRA cells were enriched using FACS. About this clonotype: Its cognate antigen is unknown.

A quantity of roughly 0.5 to 1 ug RNA underwent reverse transcription using random hexamers. TCR beta CDR3 was amplified by immunoSEQ covering 54 Vbeta and 13 Jbeta. TCRdb redid the calling of the immunoSEQ multiplex PCR reads with MiXCR, one entry per CDR3 protein. This sample has about 240,000 distinct CDR3 sequences, with about 95% found just once. The rearrangement uses TRBV6-1 and TRBJ2-3, with D tentatively TRBD1 (6 bases). Sequencing was performed on CD4+ T cells from PBMCs. This TCR was recovered from a human donor with Susac syndrome. The CDR3 loop is CASSPYRATGPSADTQYF. CDR3 nucleotides: TGTGCCAGCAGTCCATACAGGGCAACGGGGCCTTCGGCAGATACGCAGTATTTT.